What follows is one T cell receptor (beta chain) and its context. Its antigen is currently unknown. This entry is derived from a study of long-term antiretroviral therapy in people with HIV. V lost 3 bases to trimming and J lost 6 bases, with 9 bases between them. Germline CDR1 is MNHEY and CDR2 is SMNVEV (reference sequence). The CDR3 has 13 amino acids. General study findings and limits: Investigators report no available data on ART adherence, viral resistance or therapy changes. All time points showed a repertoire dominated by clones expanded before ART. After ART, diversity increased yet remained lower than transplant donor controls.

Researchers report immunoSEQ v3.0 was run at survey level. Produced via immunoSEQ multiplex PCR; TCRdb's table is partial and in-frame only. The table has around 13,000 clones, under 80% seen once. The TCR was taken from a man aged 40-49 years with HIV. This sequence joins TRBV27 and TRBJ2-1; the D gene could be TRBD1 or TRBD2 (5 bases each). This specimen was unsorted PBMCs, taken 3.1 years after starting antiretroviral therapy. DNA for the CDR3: TGTGCCAGCAGTTTCCGAGGGGCCAATGAGCAGTTCTTC. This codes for CASSFRGANEQFF.